Many counts were recorded for the clone carrying this T cell receptor beta chain. The source of the sample is a study of T cells in Graves' hyperthyroidism and ophthalmopathy. The CDR3 spans 13 residues. The germline gives CDR1 SEHNR, CDR2 FQNEAQ (reference sequence). The ends lost 6 bases at V and 3 bases at J; junction bases unmatched: 3. Authors of the study amplified TCR beta CDR3 regions from RNA transcripts. HTBI primers were used for first-round RT-PCR of the TCR CDR3. MiXCR, applied by TCRdb to the multiplex PCR reads, yields one record per CDR3 protein. Here the sample spans 250,000 to 350,000 distinct CDR3 sequences, over 15% being singletons. The PBMCs studied were ones that came from 9 to 10 ml fresh peripheral blood.

V is TRBV7-9 and J is TRBJ1-2, with 8 bases that match TRBD1. Input material: blood. This clonotype was sampled from a woman aged 55-70 years with Graves' ophthalmopathy. Written as DNA, the CDR3 is TGTGCCAGCAGGTCACAGGGGGACTATGGCTACACCTTC. It codes for CASRSQGDYGYTF.